These 11 T cell receptor beta chains were all obtained from the same sample, sequenced in a study of T-cell reconstitution after alpha-beta-depleted transplantation in children. The TCRbeta library incorporated unique molecular identifiers. TCRdb redid the calling of the PCR reads with MiXCR, one entry per CDR3 protein. The sample has about 500,000 distinct CDR3 sequences, about 33% seen once. The sample here was PBMCs from the stem cell graft donor, taken from the stem cell graft. All receptors derive from a human donor who donated a stem cell graft to a child with aplastic anemia.

The J gene is TRBJ1-1, the V gene TRBV19; D unresolved. CDR1 LNHDA and CDR2 SQIVND come from the germline V gene (reference sequence). The CDR3 runs 14 residues. V gave up 3 bases and J gave up 4 bases, with 12 bases separating them. CDR3 bases: TGTGCCAGTAGTATCGGGTCCAGGTCCACTGAAGCTTTCTTT. Its protein is CASSIGSRSTEAFF.

This chain joins TRBV7-7 and TRBJ2-2; a weak D match, TRBD1 (5 bases). Per the germline V gene, CDR1 is SSHAT and CDR2 is FNYEAQ (reference sequence). Between the trimmed V and J ends, which lost 4 bases and 3 bases, there was a span of 15 bases. The CDR3 consists of 16 residues. For the CDR3, the DNA is TGTGCCAGCAGCTCCTTCCCCAGGGATGACACCGGGGAGCTGTTTTTT. As protein: CASSSFPRDDTGELFF.

This clonotype was observed a few times. The rearrangement uses TRBV9 and TRBJ2-1; TRBD2 agrees at 9 bases. J was trimmed by 7 bases and V by 0 bases; bases with no gene match: 5. Per germline, CDR1 SGDLS and CDR2 YYNGEE. This CDR3 is 15 amino acids long. CDR3 nucleotides: TGTGCCAGCAGCGTAGACGCGGGAGGGGGGAATGAGCAGTTCTTC. It codes for CASSVDAGGGNEQFF.

V is TRBV7-9 and J is TRBJ1-2, with TRBD1 as a possible D gene (6 bases). Germline V gives CDR1 SEHNR, CDR2 FQNEAQ (reference sequence). The CDR3 is 15 amino acids. V was clipped by 5 bases and J by 1 base, with 14 bases between them. CDR3 nucleotide sequence: TGTGCCAGCAGCCAAGCCAACAGGGATAACTATGGCTACACCTTC. The encoded protein is CASSQANRDNYGYTF.

V and J are TRBV7-2 and TRBJ2-3; maybe TRBD2 (6 bases). This CDR3 has 15 amino acids. The V end lost 1 base, the J end lost 2 bases, and 10 bases lay between the germline ends. CDR1 and CDR2 (germline): SGHTA, FQGNSA. CDR3 nucleotide sequence: TGTGCCAGCAGCTTAGGGCTAGCGACCACAGATACGCAGTATTTT. It codes for CASSLGLATTDTQYF. The full variable domain, rest sourced from reference TRBV7-2 and TRBJ2-3, is GAGVSQSPSNKVTEKGKDVELRCDPISGHTALYWYRQSLGQGLEFLIYFQGNSAPDKSGLPSDRFSAERTGGSVSTLTIQRTQQEDSAVYLCASSLGLATTDTQYFGPGTRLTVL.

The chain couples TRBV20-1 to TRBJ2-1; D tentatively reads TRBD1 or TRBD2 (5 bases each). Trimming cost V 3 bases and J 9 bases, with 9 bases left between them. This CDR3 is built from 11 residues. From germline, CDR1 is DFQATT and CDR2 SNEGSKA (reference sequence). Here the CDR3 reads CSASVGAEQFF. As DNA, the CDR3 is TGCAGTGCTAGCGTCGGGGCTGAGCAGTTCTTC.

This clonotype was picked up a small number of times. An end of the junction differs from the germline gene, which may be a read error. The gene calls are TRBV29-1 and TRBJ2-2; D gene ambiguous. This CDR3 has 11 residues. Germline CDR1 and CDR2: SQVTM and ANQGSEA. This CDR3 reads CSAGNSGELFF. CDR3 coding DNA: TGCAGCGCCGGTAACAGCGGGGAGCTGTTTTTT.

The J gene is TRBJ1-1, the V gene TRBV4-3, with D possibly being TRBD1 (5 bases). V dropped 5 bases and J dropped 5 bases, with 18 bases sitting between them. There are 15 residues in the CDR3. Germline CDR1 LGHNA, CDR2 YSLEER. The CDR3 protein is CASSVKVSGGTEAFF. The DNA for the CDR3 is TGCGCCAGCAGCGTGAAAGTTTCGGGGGGGACTGAAGCTTTCTTT.

The V call is TRBV9, the J call TRBJ2-5; D is possibly TRBD2 (6 bases). CDR1 and CDR2 (germline): SGDLS, YYNGEE. Between the trimmed V and J ends, which lost 2 bases and 2 bases, there was a span of 10 bases. This CDR3 has 14 residues. CDR3 amino acids: CASSVEGGQETQYF. In nucleotides, the CDR3 is TGTGCCAGCAGCGTGGAGGGCGGGCAAGAGACCCAGTACTTC.

This clonotype was counted a few times. The chain carries TRBV29-1 and TRBJ1-1; 10 bases line up with TRBD1. This CDR3 has 13 amino acids. V shed 1 base, J shed 5 bases, and the junction held 1 base outside the gene matches. From germline, CDR1 is SQVTM and CDR2 ANQGSEA. The CDR3 region is CSVEGTGGTEAFF. DNA of the CDR3: TGCAGCGTTGAAGGGACAGGGGGTACTGAAGCTTTCTTT.

This clonotype was detected many times. V gene TRBV18 combines with J gene TRBJ2-5; tentatively, D is TRBD2 (5 bases). With 2 bases removed from V and 6 bases from J, the gap between germline ends came to 7 bases. Germline lookup yields CDR1 KGHSH and CDR2 LQKENI. This CDR3 has 12 residues. The CDR3 DNA reads TGTGCCAGCTCACCAGGGGAGCAGACCCAGTACTTC. This translates into CASSPGEQTQYF.